A single sample gave rise to the 15 T cell receptor beta chains below, sequenced in a study of T-cell reconstitution after alpha-beta-depleted transplantation in children. Unique molecular identifiers featured in how the TCRbeta library was prepared. TCRdb re-derived calls from the PCR reads in MiXCR, one entry per CDR3 protein. Found here are about 540,000 distinct CDR3 sequences, about a sixth of them singletons; the top ten hold 3% to 3.5%. This material consisted of PBMCs from the stem cell graft donor, taken from the stem cell graft. Receptor source: a human donor who donated a stem cell graft to a child with acute lymphoblastic leukemia.

This clonotype turned up a few times. V is TRBV30 and J is TRBJ2-3; the D gene is possibly TRBD2 (6 bases). CDR1 is GTSNPN, CDR2 SVGIG, per germline (reference sequence). V gave up 5 bases and J gave up 0 bases, with 18 bases separating them. CDR3 length: 16 residues. The CDR3 DNA follows: TGTGCCTGGGGCAACTCTCCTAGCGTCAGCACAGATACGCAGTATTTT. This sequence encodes CAWGNSPSVSTDTQYF. The full variable domain, with the rest looked up from reference TRBV30 and TRBJ2-3, is SQTIHQWPATLVQPVGSPLSLECTVEGTSNPNLYWYRQAAGRGLQLLFYSVGIGQISSEVPQNLSASRPQDRQFILSSKKLLLSDSGFYLCAWGNSPSVSTDTQYFGPGTRLTVL.

In its sample, this clonotype was seen a few times. J is TRBJ2-7 and V is TRBV5-1; D ambiguous. Germline-derived CDR1 and CDR2 are SGHRS and YFSETQ. Trimming pared 0 bases from V and 3 bases from J, leaving 13 bases between. This CDR3 is built from 15 residues. CDR3 DNA: TGCGCCAGCAGCTTGGCGGCTAACCTCCACTACGAGCAGTACTTC. It encodes CASSLAANLHYEQYF.

This clonotype was seen more than once but under ten times. The CDR3 DNA reads as TGTGCCAGCAGCTTAATAGGGACAGGAGACTACGAGCAGTACTTC. It yields the protein CASSLIGTGDYEQYF. The chain employs TRBV7-9 and TRBJ2-7; TRBD1 aligns across 8 bases. Trimming took 2 bases from V and 3 from J; bases not matched to a gene: 6. The CDR3 covers 15 residues. CDR1 and CDR2 (germline): SEHNR, FQNEAQ (reference sequence).

V is TRBV19 and J is TRBJ1-2, with D possibly being TRBD1 (5 bases). The CDR3 consists of 12 residues. Germline loops: CDR1 LNHDA, CDR2 SQIVND (reference sequence). The ends were cut back, 6 bases at V and 14 bases at J, with 19 bases in the middle. Here the CDR3 reads CASSNTDTWKTF. CDR3 sequence (DNA): TGTGCCAGTAGCAACACGGACACCTGGAAGACCTTC. Variable domain in full (rest from reference TRBV19 and TRBJ1-2): DGGITQSPKYLFRKEGQNVTLSCEQNLNHDAMYWYRQDPGQGLRLIYYSQIVNDFQKGDIAEGYSVSREKKESFPLTVTSAQKNPTAFYLCASSNTDTWKTFGSGTRLTVV.

The chain joins TRBV5-1 to TRBJ1-1; 10 positions agree with TRBD1. Germline V lookup: CDR1 SGHRS, CDR2 YFSETQ. Trimming removed 5 bases from V and 8 bases from J; junction bases left unmatched: 12. This CDR3 is 15 amino acids long. The CDR3 loop is CASRLEPGQGREAFF. CDR3 DNA: TGCGCCAGCAGGTTAGAGCCGGGACAGGGGCGCGAAGCTTTCTTT.

This chain uses TRBV7-3 with TRBJ2-3; the D is unclear. Trimming stripped 2 bases from V and 5 bases from J, with 8 bases between. The CDR3 covers 13 residues. In germline, CDR1 is SGHTA, CDR2 FQGTGA. DNA for the CDR3: TGTGCCAGCAGCTTACTTAGTAGAGATACGCAGTATTTT. This sequence encodes CASSLLSRDTQYF.

Turning to this clonotype: Germline and junction disagree at one end, which may indicate a read error. V and J are TRBV7-9 and TRBJ1-1; no clear D gene. The germline CDR1 and CDR2 sequences are SEHNR and FQNEAQ (reference sequence). This CDR3 has 13 amino acids. The CDR3 loop reads CATSSLSWAEAFF. The DNA of the CDR3 is TGTGCCACCAGCTCGCTTTCTTGGGCTGAAGCTTTCTTT.

V and J are TRBV7-9 and TRBJ2-1, with unresolved D. The ends were cut back, 1 base at V and 8 bases at J, with 15 bases in the middle. Germline assignment: CDR1 SEHNR and CDR2 FQNEAQ (reference sequence). This CDR3 is 15 amino acids long. In nucleotides, the CDR3 is TGTGCCAGCAGCTTAGGTACTATCCCGAAGGATGAGCAGTTCTTC. As protein: CASSLGTIPKDEQFF.

V is TRBV11-3 and J is TRBJ2-2, with D possibly TRBD1 on 5 matching bases. Per germline, CDR1 SGHNT and CDR2 YENEEA. Trimming stripped 1 base from V and 8 bases from J, with 17 bases between. The CDR3 has 16 amino acids. The CDR3 DNA reads as TGTGCCAGCAGCTTAGGAACTCAACGGAAGGGGGGGGAGCTGTTTTTT. Translation gives CASSLGTQRKGGELFF.

This clonotype was picked up a small number of times. The CDR3 spells CASRGTSGRYEQFF. As DNA, the CDR3 is TGTGCCAGCAGGGGGACTAGCGGGAGATATGAGCAGTTCTTC. The chain links TRBV12-3 or TRBV12-4 to TRBJ2-1, with TRBD2 matching over 14 bases. Germline trimming cut 6 bases from V and 8 bases from J; bases unmatched to any gene: 3. This CDR3 comprises 14 residues.

This clonotype was picked up a small number of times. The J gene is TRBJ2-1, the V gene TRBV5-6; D possibly corresponds to TRBD2 (6 bases). The CDR3 is made up of 15 amino acids. CDR1 is SGHDT, CDR2 YYEEEE, per germline. V dropped 7 bases and J dropped 5 bases, with 19 bases sitting between them. The CDR3 nucleotides read TGTGCCAGCGGTCGTGAAACGGGAGCGAACAATGAGCAGTTCTTC. Its protein is CASGRETGANNEQFF.

The genes are TRBV5-5 and TRBJ2-3; D gene ambiguous. The length of the CDR3 is 14 residues. Germline V gives CDR1 SGHKS, CDR2 YYEKEE (reference sequence). V was pared by 10 bases and J by 0 bases, with 15 bases between. The CDR3 coding sequence is TGTGCCGGGAAGGTTCTGTTAAGCACAGATACGCAGTATTTT. It translates to CAGKVLLSTDTQYF.

This clonotype turned up a few times. The chain joins TRBV2 to TRBJ1-2, with D possibly matching TRBD1 (6 bases). Between the trimmed V and J ends, which lost 5 bases and 4 bases, there was a span of 14 bases. The CDR3 runs to 14 residues. Looked up from germline, CDR1 is SNHLY and CDR2 is FYNNEI. This CDR3 is CASSQRGYSYGYTF. The CDR3 nucleotides are TGTGCCAGCAGTCAAAGGGGGTACTCCTATGGCTACACCTTC.

This clonotype was counted only a few times. The chain has TRBV24-1 and TRBJ2-1, with 9 positions matching TRBD2. The CDR3 spans 14 residues. Germline trimming cut 6 bases from V and 5 bases from J; bases unmatched to any gene: 4. From germline, CDR1 is KGHDR and CDR2 SFDVKD. CDR3 in DNA: TGTGCCACCAGTCTAGCGGGAAATAACAATGAGCAGTTCTTC. Its translation is CATSLAGNNNEQFF.

The rearrangement links TRBV27 to TRBJ2-1; 9 bases are a match to TRBD2. Looked up from germline, CDR1 is MNHEY and CDR2 is SMNVEV (reference sequence). With V trimmed by 2 bases and J by 3 bases, 5 bases remained unmatched. This CDR3 is built from 16 residues. CDR3 coding DNA: TGTGCCAGCAGTTTACTAGCGGGGACCCTCTACAATGAGCAGTTCTTC. Protein product: CASSLLAGTLYNEQFF.